This T cell receptor beta chain was documented in a study of cytomegalovirus exposure and HLA in healthy donors. CDR3 length equals 14 residues. V shed 1 base, J shed 3 bases, and the junction held 1 base outside the gene matches. In germline, CDR1 is SEHNR, CDR2 FQNEAQ (reference sequence). Researchers ran the PCR with 60 Vbeta and 13 Jbeta primers. TCRdb's table, derived via immunoSEQ multiplex PCR, lists solely in-frame clones and lacks some. This sample has more than 200,000 clones, with around 83% found just once. The chain links TRBV7-9 to TRBJ2-5; 8 bases line up with TRBD1. Input material: PBMCs. The TCR sequence derives from a girl aged 10 to 17 in good health and CMV-seronegative. The CDR3 sequence is CASSLETGEETQYF. The CDR3 DNA sequence: TGTGCCAGCAGCTTAGAGACAGGGGAAGAGACCCAGTACTTC.